Below, 3 T cell receptor beta chains from the same sample are listed, as sequenced in a study of cytomegalovirus exposure and HLA in healthy donors. Amplification used 60 Vbeta primers and 13 Jbeta primers. The repertoire was sequenced with immunoSEQ multiplex PCR; TCRdb's copy has only in-frame clones and lacks some. The table lists roughly 100,000 clones, around 80% of them singletons, with about 9.4% in the top ten. The sample taken for sequencing was PBMCs. Every receptor here comes from a young woman in good health and CMV-seropositive.

The chain links TRBV5-1 to TRBJ1-2, with 10 nucleotides matching TRBD1. V lost 5 bases and J lost 4; bases outside the gene matches: 20. Germline V gives CDR1 SGHRS, CDR2 YFSETQ. The CDR3 consists of 19 residues. The CDR3 protein is CASRGSRQGAYQRAYGYTF. The CDR3 nucleotides are TGCGCCAGCAGAGGGAGCAGACAGGGGGCTTATCAGAGAGCCTATGGCTACACCTTC.

This clone was seen only a few times. The chain recombines TRBV5-8 with TRBJ1-1; D gene ambiguous. The CDR3 is made up of 13 amino acids. Germline CDR1 and CDR2: SGHTS and YDEGEE. V was shortened by 1 base and J by 0 bases, with 4 bases between the two germline ends. This CDR3 reads CASSLFVNTEAFF. The CDR3 coding sequence is TGTGCCAGCAGCTTGTTCGTGAACACTGAAGCTTTCTTT.

The rearrangement joins TRBV19 to TRBJ2-7, with D tentatively TRBD1 (6 bases). The V end lost 3 bases, the J end lost 3 bases, and 15 bases lay between the germline ends. Germline V lookup: CDR1 LNHDA, CDR2 SQIVND (reference sequence). This CDR3 is built from 15 residues. The CDR3 DNA is TGTGCCAGTAGTATTAAACAGGGAATTAACTACGAGCAGTACTTC. Protein sequence: CASSIKQGINYEQYF.